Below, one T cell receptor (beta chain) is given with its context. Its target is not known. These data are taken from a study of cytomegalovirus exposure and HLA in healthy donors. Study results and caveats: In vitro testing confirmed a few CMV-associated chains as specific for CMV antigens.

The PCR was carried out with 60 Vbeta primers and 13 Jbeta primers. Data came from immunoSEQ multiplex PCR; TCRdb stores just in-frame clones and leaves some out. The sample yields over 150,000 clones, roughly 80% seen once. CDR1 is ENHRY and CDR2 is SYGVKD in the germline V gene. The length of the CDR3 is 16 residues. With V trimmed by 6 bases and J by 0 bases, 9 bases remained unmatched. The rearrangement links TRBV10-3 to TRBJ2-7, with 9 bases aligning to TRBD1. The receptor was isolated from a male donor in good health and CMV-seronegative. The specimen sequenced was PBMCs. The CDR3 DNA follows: TGTGCCATCAGAGAGGACAGGGGAATTAGCTCCTACGAGCAGTACTTC. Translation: CAIREDRGISSYEQYF.